Listed below are T cell receptor beta chains from one sample, sequenced in a study of cytomegalovirus exposure and HLA in healthy donors. Sequencing used immunoSEQ multiplex PCR; TCRdb keeps in-frame clones, though not all of them. Found here are about 280,000 clones, roughly 90% of them singletons; the top ten hold about 0.99%. Sequenced input: PBMCs. These receptors all stem from a woman under 30 in good health and CMV-seronegative. Both conserved end residues are trimmed from each CDR3.

J gene	V gene	CDR3 protein
TRBJ2-7	TRBV18	ASSRESSSGRAVYEQY
TRBJ2-3	TRBV5-6	ASSLKTTSTDTQY
TRBJ2-6	TRBV29-1	SVAGSSGANVLT
TRBJ2-3	TRBV4-1	ASSQVVAGLAGADTQY
TRBJ2-7	TRBV5-6	ASSEGTGVSSYEQY
TRBJ2-7	TRBV15	ATSRNGVDEQY
TRBJ1-5	TRBV2	ASSAWGGQPQH
TRBJ2-7	TRBV25-1	ASSEAESEGYEQY
TRBJ2-1	TRBV27	ASSSPSDNEQF
TRBJ2-5	TRBV18	ASSPQQGFQETQY
TRBJ1-5	TRBV6-1	ASHLFKGDQPQH
TRBJ2-1	TRBV2	ASSGVEASYNEQF
TRBJ2-7	TRBV28	ASSLQYEQY
TRBJ2-5	TRBV6-5	ASSYGTGEETQY
TRBJ2-7	TRBV6-5	ASSYTWGVSYEQY
TRBJ2-1	TRBV7-8	ASSLRKFGTQSANEQF